This T cell receptor (beta chain) was obtained from a study of T-cell memory formation after mild COVID-19. TCRdb reprocessed the 5' RACE reads via MiXCR and lists one record per CDR3 protein. The data contain about 410,000 distinct CDR3 sequences, more than 20% of them singletons. The sample taken for sequencing was PBMCs or a T cell subset sorted from them (not recorded which). This clonotype was sampled from an adult woman who had mild COVID-19 (a few samples of this study predate the infection). Cell type and time point are not known.

CDR3 sequence (DNA): TGTGCCAGCAGCTTAGAGTCGGCAGGGGCCTCCTACGAGCAGTACTTC. As protein: CASSLESAGASYEQYF. The gene calls are TRBV7-8 and TRBJ2-7; the D gene is possibly TRBD1 (6 bases). Germline CDR1 and CDR2: SGHVS and FQNEAQ. CDR3 size: 16 residues. V dropped 1 base and J dropped 0 bases, with 13 bases sitting between them.